The 22 T cell receptor beta chains below were found in one sample sequenced in a study of human T cells and chemical hapten exposure. Time point in this sample: healthy volunteer bleed at 2 weeks. Unfractionated whole blood served as the source for total RNA extraction. TCRdb reprocessed the RACE reads via MiXCR and lists one record per CDR3 protein. The sample consists of about 130,000 distinct CDR3 sequences, roughly 9% of them appearing once. Sequences were obtained from whole blood. The source is a male donor in good health. Some clones in this sample may be carry-over from other donors' samples.

V is TRBV7-9 and J is TRBJ1-1; D remains unclear. The germline CDR1 and CDR2 sequences are SEHNR and FQNEAQ (reference sequence). The CDR3 length is 12 residues. V shed 2 bases and J shed 6 bases, with 7 bases lying between them. CDR3 region: CASSLSMSEAFF. In nucleotides, the CDR3 is TGTGCCAGCAGCTTATCCATGTCTGAAGCTTTCTTT.

This clonotype occurred a few times. CDR3 sequence (DNA): TGCAGCGCCCTGGGAAGCGGGGAGCTGTTTTTT. This sequence encodes CSALGSGELFF. The genes are TRBV29-1 and TRBJ2-2; D ambiguous. The CDR3 covers 11 residues. Germline V lookup: CDR1 SQVTM, CDR2 ANQGSEA. V lost 7 bases, J lost 7 bases, and 10 bases lay in between.

This clonotype was recorded a few times. The chain carries TRBV3-1 and TRBJ2-7; 14 nucleotides align to TRBD2. The V segment lost 5 bases and the J segment 6 bases; nucleotides outside the gene matches: 15. This CDR3 has 18 residues. Germline V CDR1 and CDR2: LGHDT, YNNKEL (reference sequence). The CDR3 region is CASSGTSGRTPGRSEQYF. The CDR3 coding sequence is TGTGCCAGCAGCGGGACTAGCGGGAGAACCCCGGGGAGGAGCGAGCAGTACTTC.

This clonotype was detected a few times. This rearrangement joins TRBV10-3 to TRBJ1-1, with D tentatively TRBD1 (5 bases). This CDR3 contains 13 residues. With 2 bases removed from V and 5 bases from J, the gap between germline ends came to 9 bases. Germline V CDR1 and CDR2: ENHRY, SYGVKD. The CDR3 nucleotides are TGTGCCATCAGTGAGGGGCAGGGTACTGAAGCTTTCTTT. It translates to CAISEGQGTEAFF.

The chain employs TRBV6-1 and TRBJ2-5; possibly TRBD1 for D (6 bases). The V and J ends lost 2 bases and 5 bases respectively, with 15 bases between them. CDR3 length: 15 amino acids. Per germline, CDR1 MNHNS and CDR2 SASEGT. In DNA form, the CDR3 reads TGTGCCAGCAGTGAATCCCAGGGGTCAGCTGAGACCCAGTACTTC. Amino acids: CASSESQGSAETQYF.

The chain is built from TRBV7-9 and TRBJ1-4; no definite D call. The CDR3 is made up of 15 amino acids. CDR1 is SEHNR, CDR2 FQNEAQ, per germline (reference sequence). V lost 5 bases and J lost 3, with 13 bases in between. This CDR3 is CASSPVGSSNEKLFF. The CDR3 DNA follows: TGTGCCAGCAGCCCGGTGGGGTCGTCTAATGAAAAACTGTTTTTT.

This clonotype has a handful of counts. The chain recombines TRBV14 with TRBJ1-4; a possible D gene is TRBD1 (5 bases). Germline V gives CDR1 SGHDN, CDR2 FVKESK. V lost 3 bases and J 7 bases, leaving 18 bases between the germline ends. CDR3 length: 16 residues. For the CDR3, the DNA is TGTGCCAGCAGCCAGTTAACGGGACGATCAACTGAAAAACTGTTTTTT. It encodes CASSQLTGRSTEKLFF.

This clonotype was recorded a few times. This chain joins TRBV2 and TRBJ1-5; the D is unclear. This CDR3 spans 14 amino acids. Germline loops: CDR1 SNHLY, CDR2 FYNNEI. Trimming took 2 bases from V and 3 from J, leaving 8 bases between them. For the CDR3, the DNA is TGTGCCAGCAGTGAACTGGTGAACAATCAGCCCCAGCATTTT. This codes for CASSELVNNQPQHF.

The gene calls are TRBV10-3 and TRBJ2-3; TRBD1 or TRBD2 may be the D gene (6 bases each). Germline CDR1 reads ENHRY; CDR2 reads SYGVKD. The germline V and J ends were trimmed by 3 bases and 8 bases, with 12 bases remaining between them. This CDR3 comprises 13 residues. For the CDR3, the DNA is TGTGCCATCAGTGAACTAGAGGGGGGTACGCAGTATTTT. Protein product: CAISELEGGTQYF.

V is TRBV27 and J is TRBJ2-6, with no clear D. Germline V gene sequence: CDR1 MNHEY, CDR2 SMNVEV (reference sequence). V was cut by 4 bases and J by 0 bases, with 4 bases left in between. This CDR3 is built from 14 residues. Here the CDR3 reads CASSSISGANVLTF. DNA for the CDR3: TGTGCCAGCAGTTCCATCTCTGGGGCCAACGTCCTGACTTTC.

The chain combines TRBV7-9 with TRBJ1-3; D perhaps matches TRBD1 (6 bases). V was pared by 2 bases and J by 8 bases, with 25 bases between. The V gene's germline CDR1 is SEHNR and CDR2 FQNEAQ (reference sequence). This CDR3 contains 18 residues. The CDR3 DNA is TGTGCCAGCAGCTTAAGGGATTCGACAGGCCTCATGCTGGACACCATATATTTT. Residues: CASSLRDSTGLMLDTIYF.

The chain has TRBV6-4 and TRBJ1-6; a weak D match, TRBD1 (6 bases). The CDR3 totals 15 residues. Germline CDR1 is MRHNA and CDR2 is SNTAGT. V shed 8 bases and J shed 10 bases, with 21 bases lying between them. The CDR3 reads CASPGARGGRSPLHF. CDR3 bases: TGTGCCAGCCCGGGGGCAAGAGGAGGTAGATCACCCCTCCACTTT.

This clonotype has more than one count but fewer than ten. The chain carries TRBV20-1 and TRBJ1-6; no clear D gene. Germline V lookup: CDR1 DFQATT, CDR2 SNEGSKA (reference sequence). CDR3 length: 13 amino acids. V was shortened by 2 bases and J by 8 bases, with 10 bases between the two germline ends. CDR3 in DNA: TGCAGTGCTAGACTTGGGTATGATTCACCCCTCCACTTT. This sequence encodes CSARLGYDSPLHF.

This clonotype was recorded many times. The J gene is TRBJ2-3, the V gene TRBV11-2; the match to TRBD2 covers 13 bases. The germline V gene has CDR1 SGHAT and CDR2 FQNNGV. V shed 1 base, J shed 3 bases, and the junction held 1 base outside the gene matches. This CDR3 contains 16 residues. The CDR3 sequence is CASSLGGLAGTDTQYF. The CDR3 coding sequence is TGTGCCAGCAGCTTAGGGGGACTAGCGGGGACAGATACGCAGTATTTT.

This chain joins TRBV20-1 and TRBJ1-6, with D uncertain. Between the trimmed V and J ends, which lost 0 bases and 6 bases, there was a span of 12 bases. Germline V gene data show CDR1 as DFQATT and CDR2 as SNEGSKA (reference sequence). The CDR3 consists of 15 residues. CDR3 coding DNA: TGCAGTGCTAGAGAAACCGGGAGTTTTAATTCACCCCTCCACTTT. Residues: CSARETGSFNSPLHF.

The chain joins TRBV13 to TRBJ2-2; 10 nucleotides agree with TRBD1. The germline V gene encodes CDR1 PRHDT and CDR2 FYEKMQ (reference sequence). CDR3 size: 15 residues. V gave up 4 bases and J gave up 6 bases; unmatched junction bases: 5. DNA for the CDR3: TGTGCCAGCAGCTCGCGGGACAGGGGAGCCGGGGAGCTGTTTTTT. Amino acid sequence: CASSSRDRGAGELFF.

This clonotype was counted at least ten times. This sequence joins TRBV5-1 and TRBJ2-2, with 14 bases fitting TRBD2. This CDR3 has 18 residues. Trimming at V came to 5 bases and at J to 1 base, leaving 7 bases not matched to a gene. Germline values: CDR1 SGHRS, CDR2 YFSETQ. CDR3 sequence reads: CASRQGLAGVRNTGELFF. The CDR3 nucleotides read TGCGCCAGCAGACAGGGACTAGCGGGAGTACGGAACACCGGGGAGCTGTTTTTT.

The chain recombines TRBV20-1 with TRBJ2-7, with 8 bases that match TRBD2. The CDR3 covers 13 residues. The ends lost 5 bases at V and 4 bases at J; junction bases unmatched: 7. Looked up from germline, CDR1 is DFQATT and CDR2 is SNEGSKA (reference sequence). The DNA for the CDR3 is TGCAGTGCTCGAAGCGGGAGTGTTTACGAGCAGTACTTC. This gives the protein CSARSGSVYEQYF.

Of note for this clonotype: A much larger clone differs by one base, so this may be a read error. The conserved final phenylalanine or tryptophan is absent from the CDR3, which likely points to a read error. The J gene is TRBJ1-5, the V gene TRBV18, with 11 bases fitting TRBD1. Germline CDR1 KGHSH, CDR2 LQKENI. V lost 2 bases to trimming and J lost 0 bases; unmatched junction nucleotides: 12. This CDR3 contains 20 residues. The CDR3 here is CASSPNTGTGGSSSNQPQHL. The DNA of the CDR3 is TGTGCCAGCTCACCAAATACCGGGACAGGGGGATCTAGTAGCAATCAGCCCCAGCATCTT.

This clonotype was recorded at least ten times. The chain is built from TRBV7-9 and TRBJ2-1; D unclear. The CDR3 has 12 residues. The germline V gene has CDR1 SEHNR and CDR2 FQNEAQ (reference sequence). V lost 2 bases to trimming and J lost 5 bases, with 4 bases between them. CDR3 region: CASSLTHNEQFF. The CDR3 DNA sequence: TGTGCCAGCAGCTTAACCCACAATGAGCAGTTCTTC.

The chain employs TRBV10-3 and TRBJ2-1; D remains ambiguous. The germline gives CDR1 ENHRY, CDR2 SYGVKD. The CDR3 extends over 13 amino acids. Between the trimmed V and J ends, which lost 9 bases and 7 bases, there was a span of 16 bases. CDR3 sequence reads: CAIRIDSDNEQFF. The CDR3 bases are TGTGCCATTCGTATTGACTCAGATAATGAGCAGTTCTTC.

This clonotype was detected many times. The chain is built from TRBV12-3 or TRBV12-4 and TRBJ1-1; unclear D gene. V lost 3 bases and J 4 bases, leaving 9 bases between the germline ends. The CDR3 runs 13 residues. CDR3 sequence reads: CASSFLESTEAFF. The CDR3, as DNA: TGTGCCAGCAGTTTCTTGGAGAGCACTGAAGCTTTCTTT.